This T cell receptor beta chain was identified in a study of T cells in Graves' hyperthyroidism and ophthalmopathy. Study-level findings and limits: The model foresaw ophthalmopathy a median roughly 6 months prior to onset. A model using 13 V-J features told ophthalmopathy apart from stable hyperthyroidism.

This clonotype was picked up many times. The antigen is unknown. Lactation, pregnancy, other autoimmune disease or uncontrolled infection excluded patients. The authors took PBMCs from 10 ml fresh peripheral blood. Amplification targeted TCR beta CDR3 regions from RNA transcripts. Using the HTBI primer set, a first-round RT-PCR was run on the TCR CDR3. MiXCR, run by TCRdb on the multiplex PCR reads, gives a single entry per CDR3 protein. The table shows around 240,000 distinct CDR3 sequences, with about 15% occurring only once. The clonotype originates from a young woman with Graves' ophthalmopathy. The sample taken for sequencing was blood.

CDR3 DNA: TGTGCCAGCAGCCATGGAACTCCCGCGGGCACTGAAGCTTTCTTT. Translated: CASSHGTPAGTEAFF. V is TRBV7-9 and J is TRBJ1-1, with D uncertain. Germline assignment: CDR1 SEHNR and CDR2 FQNEAQ (reference sequence). The CDR3 spans 15 residues. Trimming left V 5 bases short and J 4 bases short, with 17 bases between.